This TCR beta chain was obtained from a study of chemoradiotherapy in HPV16-positive cancers. Assay used: immunoSEQ multiplex PCR; TCRdb lists only in-frame clones, some missing. Here the sample spans 50,000 to 55,000 clones, under 95% being singletons. This clonotype originated in a human donor with HPV-associated anogenital cancer. Specimen: blood, collected from a patient who underwent chemoradiotherapy.

CDR3 sequence reads: CASSQDTLATGGGFEAFF. The CDR3 nucleotides are TGCGCCAGCAGCCAAGATACTTTAGCGACAGGGGGAGGATTTGAAGCTTTCTTT. The rearrangement uses TRBV4-3 and TRBJ1-1; TRBD1 matches 9 bases. The germline CDR1 and CDR2 sequences are LGHNA and YSLEER. With 0 bases clipped from V and 7 bases from J, the junction kept 15 bases outside the gene matches. There are 18 residues in the CDR3.